This passage covers 12 T cell receptor beta chains from one sample sequenced in a study of T cells expressing NK-cell markers. Using the 5' RACE reads, TCRdb records one entry per CDR3 protein without DNA. This listing includes about 260,000 distinct CDR3 sequences. Material for sequencing was blood T cells: a sorted CD56 or NKG2C T cell subset, CD4+ or CD8+ T cells, or bulk PBMC T cells (not recorded which). Receptors originate from a man aged 18 to 29 in good health.

This sequence joins TRBV7-8 and TRBJ1-2; TCRdb indicates TRBD1, and absent DNA this call remains unverified. The CDR3 contains 15 residues. Germline assignment: CDR1 SGHVS and CDR2 FQNEAQ. CDR3 loop: CASSLTGQPLYGYTF.

The chain uses TRBV12-3 or TRBV12-4 and TRBJ2-1; TCRdb's D gene call, TRBD2, goes unchecked for lack of DNA. This CDR3 has 17 residues. The CDR3 loop is CASSPPSGRGRHNEQFF.

The CDR3 loop is CASSLVPAGEGNEQFF. The chain recombines TRBV5-1 with TRBJ2-1; as DNA is missing, the TRBD2 call by TCRdb cannot be tested. The CDR3 sequence is 16 residues long. The V gene's germline CDR1 is SGHRS and CDR2 YFSETQ.

This chain links TRBV25-1 with TRBJ2-1. Germline V gives CDR1 MGHDK, CDR2 SYGVNS. The CDR3 covers 11 residues. Here the CDR3 reads CASSGVNEQFF.

This chain joins TRBV6-5 and TRBJ2-7; TCRdb proposes TRBD2, but this gene call is untestable without DNA. This CDR3 comprises 16 residues. Germline V gene data show CDR1 as MNHEY and CDR2 as SVGAGI. CDR3 region: CASSSPRRVGISEQYF.

The chain joins TRBV9 to TRBJ2-3; without DNA, the TCRdb call of TRBD2 cannot be checked. Germline CDR1 SGDLS, CDR2 YYNGEE. CDR3 length equals 17 residues. The CDR3 loop reads CASSATQGLAGLDTQYF.

This chain connects TRBV12-3 or TRBV12-4 to TRBJ2-7; lacking DNA, the TRBD2 call made by TCRdb goes unchecked. CDR3 size: 16 residues. CDR3 in amino acids: CASSPPGLAGIYEQYF.

This rearrangement joins TRBV29-1 to TRBJ2-3; TCRdb's assignment of TRBD1 cannot be checked, as there is no DNA. The CDR3 is 14 amino acids. In germline, CDR1 is SQVTM, CDR2 ANQGSEA. The CDR3 loop reads CSAREGGAPDTQYF.

The chain employs TRBV11-2 and TRBJ2-5; TCRdb lists TRBD1, though no DNA is available to test this call. Germline CDR1 SGHAT, CDR2 FQNNGV. There are 15 residues in the CDR3. The CDR3 sequence is CASSLDQRLLWTQYF. Full variable domain (rest looked up from reference TRBV11-2 and TRBJ2-5): EAGVAQSPRYKIIEKRQSVAFWCNPISGHATLYWYQQILGQGPKLLIQFQNNGVVDDSQLPKDRFSAERLKGVDSTLKIQPAKLEDSAVYLCASSLDQRLLWTQYFGPGTRLLVL.

The gene calls are TRBV15 and TRBJ1-6. The CDR3 extends over 13 amino acids. Germline-derived CDR1 and CDR2 are LNHNV and YYDKDF (reference sequence). The CDR3 reads CATSRPADSPLHF.

The chain's CDR3 is CASSFERPSSYNEQFF. This chain uses TRBV5-5 with TRBJ2-1. CDR3 length: 16 residues. Germline V gives CDR1 SGHKS, CDR2 YYEKEE (reference sequence).

This chain connects TRBV30 to TRBJ1-2; TCRdb's D call, TRBD1, is unchecked because there is no DNA. The CDR3 loop spans 14 amino acids. In germline, CDR1 is GTSNPN, CDR2 SVGIG (reference sequence). Here the CDR3 reads CAWSASPDRSGYTF.